A selection of T cell receptor beta chains follows, all from one sample in a study of T cell repertoires in cytomegalovirus infection. From the reads, TCRdb called clonotypes with MiXCR, one entry per CDR3 protein. The data contain some 100,000 distinct CDR3 sequences, around a quarter of them singletons. The sample was CD8+ T cells from PBMCs. These TCRs come from a human donor in good health (CMV status not recorded). Some clones in this sample may be carry-over from other donors' samples. The CDR3 runs from the conserved cysteine through the conserved F or W. Each record gives: CDR3 protein, V gene, clone size. The size entry is marked missing in some rows and otherwise reads once, few, many or a size class.

CDR3 protein: CASSPLGGLTYEQYF
V gene: TRBV7-8
clone size: medium-sized

CDR3 protein: CASASGDLNTEAFF
V gene: TRBV4-3
clone size: NA

CDR3 protein: CASSYSASPSTDTQYF
V gene: TRBV6-5
clone size: NA

CDR3 protein: CASSFSGWQYF
V gene: TRBV5-8
clone size: few

CDR3 protein: CSCFPGIRETQYF
V gene: TRBV20-1
clone size: NA

CDR3 protein: CAAGGVNTDTQYF
V gene: TRBV6-6
clone size: few

CDR3 protein: CASSLVASGDYNEQFF
V gene: TRBV7-9
clone size: few

CDR3 protein: CSARLGNEQFF
V gene: TRBV20-1
clone size: few

CDR3 protein: CASSYSGTGDYEQYF
V gene: TRBV6-2/TRBV6-3
clone size: NA

CDR3 protein: CASSLVPDRESEQFF
V gene: TRBV7-2
clone size: many

CDR3 protein: CASSQVIGTGLNFLFF
V gene: TRBV4-1
clone size: many

CDR3 protein: CASSTRDREVYNEQFF
V gene: TRBV28
clone size: once

CDR3 protein: CASSYLDSGYGYTF
V gene: TRBV7-2
clone size: many

CDR3 protein: CAGLLAGAEEQYF
V gene: TRBV7-9
clone size: many

CDR3 protein: CASSSRDRDVYEQYF
V gene: TRBV11-3
clone size: few

CDR3 protein: CASSFTQGYNSPLHF
V gene: TRBV27
clone size: NA

CDR3 protein: CSVGGATGMNTEAFF
V gene: TRBV29-1
clone size: NA

CDR3 protein: CASSLNLDYSDTQYF
V gene: TRBV11-2
clone size: NA

CDR3 protein: CASSVGLAGNEQFF
V gene: TRBV10-2
clone size: many

CDR3 protein: CASSLIDGTSGQETQYF
V gene: TRBV7-9
clone size: few

CDR3 protein: CASTPGRHDEQYF
V gene: TRBV7-8
clone size: many

CDR3 protein: CASSLVEDTPYEQYF
V gene: TRBV7-3
clone size: NA

CDR3 protein: CASSQDPRGVGEAQYF
V gene: TRBV4-1
clone size: NA

CDR3 protein: CSVTETQETQYF
V gene: TRBV20-1
clone size: few

CDR3 protein: CASRTGTGRSEQFF
V gene: TRBV12-3/TRBV12-4
clone size: many

CDR3 protein: CASSYSIGAPSYEQYF
V gene: TRBV6-5
clone size: NA

CDR3 protein: CASSQDSGFRSYNEQFF
V gene: TRBV4-3
clone size: NA

CDR3 protein: CASSPKTDLYTF
V gene: TRBV7-2
clone size: many

CDR3 protein: CASRKVGPVNTEAFF
V gene: TRBV19
clone size: NA

CDR3 protein: CASSVGTREQTQYF
V gene: TRBV28
clone size: NA

CDR3 protein: CASRLGQTQETQYF
V gene: TRBV7-9
clone size: few

CDR3 protein: CATSVTAGRNEQFF
V gene: TRBV15
clone size: many

CDR3 protein: CASSPPRDRTPEVQPQHF
V gene: TRBV5-8
clone size: NA

CDR3 protein: CASSEYGTDMNTEAFF
V gene: TRBV10-1
clone size: few

CDR3 protein: CASSDAQYSNQPQHF
V gene: TRBV2
clone size: NA

CDR3 protein: CASSLTGGPSYEQYF
V gene: TRBV28
clone size: NA

CDR3 protein: CASSPGVARNNEQFF
V gene: TRBV7-2
clone size: many

CDR3 protein: CASSLNGGENNEQFF
V gene: TRBV7-9
clone size: many

CDR3 protein: CASSQDRTGTGNTIYF
V gene: TRBV4-3
clone size: many

CDR3 protein: CASSSRLAGKNEQFF
V gene: TRBV7-9
clone size: many

CDR3 protein: CASSQQPGATYEQYF
V gene: TRBV7-2
clone size: many

CDR3 protein: CASSYTDQPQHF
V gene: TRBV12-3/TRBV12-4
clone size: many

CDR3 protein: CASSAYRIGMLAGGLDNEQFF
V gene: TRBV19
clone size: few

CDR3 protein: CASSHPLRDYNEQFF
V gene: TRBV12-3/TRBV12-4
clone size: many

CDR3 protein: CASSLDQGATGYEQYF
V gene: TRBV28
clone size: NA

CDR3 protein: CASSELVYNEQFF
V gene: TRBV7-2
clone size: few

CDR3 protein: CASRSGGSFEQYF
V gene: TRBV7-2
clone size: few

CDR3 protein: CSAIPQRQQETQYF
V gene: TRBV20-1
clone size: NA

CDR3 protein: CASSPLAGTGELFF
V gene: TRBV6-5
clone size: NA

CDR3 protein: CASSFRTGTGVSYEQYF
V gene: TRBV11-2
clone size: few

CDR3 protein: CASSLAVAGGSQETQYF
V gene: TRBV7-6
clone size: many

CDR3 protein: CASSFDGGTGELFF
V gene: TRBV11-2
clone size: NA

CDR3 protein: CASSQESPGGEKLFF
V gene: TRBV4-1
clone size: many

CDR3 protein: CASRTPASGGRDEQYF
V gene: TRBV28
clone size: many

CDR3 protein: CASALAAPSYNEQFF
V gene: TRBV5-1
clone size: few

CDR3 protein: CASSASRMNTEAFF
V gene: TRBV12-3/TRBV12-4
clone size: NA

CDR3 protein: CASSLDFTSGFQGTGELFF
V gene: TRBV11-3
clone size: few

CDR3 protein: CASSLAWEGNYGYTF
V gene: TRBV7-2
clone size: many

CDR3 protein: CASSPHGAPVGDTQYF
V gene: TRBV7-3
clone size: NA